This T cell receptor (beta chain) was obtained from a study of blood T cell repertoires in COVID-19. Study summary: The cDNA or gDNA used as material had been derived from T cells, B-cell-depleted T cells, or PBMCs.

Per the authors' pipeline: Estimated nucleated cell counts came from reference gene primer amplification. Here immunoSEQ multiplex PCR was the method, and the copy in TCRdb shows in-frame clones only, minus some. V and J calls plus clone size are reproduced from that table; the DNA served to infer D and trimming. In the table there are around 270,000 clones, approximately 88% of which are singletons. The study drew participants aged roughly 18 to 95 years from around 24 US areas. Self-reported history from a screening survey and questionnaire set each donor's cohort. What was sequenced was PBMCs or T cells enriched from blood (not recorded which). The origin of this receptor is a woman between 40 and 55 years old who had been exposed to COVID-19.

For the CDR3, the DNA is TGTGCCAGTCAGACCCGGGACAGGGCAATCCGCTCCTACAATGAGCAGTTCTTC. It encodes CASQTRDRAIRSYNEQFF. The gene calls are TRBV19 and TRBJ2-1; 9 nucleotides line up with TRBD1. Germline V gene sequence: CDR1 LNHDA, CDR2 SQIVND (reference sequence). Trimming removed 8 bases from V and 0 bases from J; junction bases left unmatched: 14. CDR3 length: 18 amino acids. Drawing the rest from reference TRBV19 and TRBJ2-1, the complete variable domain is DGGITQSPKYLFRKEGQNVTLSCEQNLNHDAMYWYRQDPGQGLRLIYYSQIVNDFQKGDIAEGYSVSREKKESFPLTVTSAQKNPTAFYLCASQTRDRAIRSYNEQFFGPGTRLTVL.